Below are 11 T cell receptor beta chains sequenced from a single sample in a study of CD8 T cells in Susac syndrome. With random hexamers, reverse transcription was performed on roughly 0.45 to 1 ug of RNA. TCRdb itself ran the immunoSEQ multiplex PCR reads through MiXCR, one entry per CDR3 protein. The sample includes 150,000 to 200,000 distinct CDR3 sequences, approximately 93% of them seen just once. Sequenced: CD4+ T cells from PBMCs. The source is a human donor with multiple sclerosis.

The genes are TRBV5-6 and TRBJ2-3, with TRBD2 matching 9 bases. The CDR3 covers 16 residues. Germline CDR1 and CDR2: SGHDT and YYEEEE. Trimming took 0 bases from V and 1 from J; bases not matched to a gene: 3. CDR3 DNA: TGTGCCAGCAGCTTGGGTAGCGGGGGACGCACAGATACGCAGTATTTT. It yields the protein CASSLGSGGRTDTQYF.

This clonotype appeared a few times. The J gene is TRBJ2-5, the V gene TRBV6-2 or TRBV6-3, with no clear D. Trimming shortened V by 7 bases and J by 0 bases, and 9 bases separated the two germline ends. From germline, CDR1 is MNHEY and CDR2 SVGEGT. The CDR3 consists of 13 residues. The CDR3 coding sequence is TGTGCCAGCACCCACCGATACCAAGAGACCCAGTACTTC. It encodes CASTHRYQETQYF.

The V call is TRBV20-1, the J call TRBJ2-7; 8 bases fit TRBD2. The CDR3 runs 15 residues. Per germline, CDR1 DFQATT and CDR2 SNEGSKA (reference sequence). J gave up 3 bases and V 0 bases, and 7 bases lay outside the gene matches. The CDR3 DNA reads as TGCAGTGCTAGAGACTCAGCGGGAGACTACTACGAGCAGTACTTC. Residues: CSARDSAGDYYEQYF.

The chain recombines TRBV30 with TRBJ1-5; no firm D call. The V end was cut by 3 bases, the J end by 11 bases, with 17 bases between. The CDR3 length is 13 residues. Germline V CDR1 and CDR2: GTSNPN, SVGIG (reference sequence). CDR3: CAWSASPDGAQHF. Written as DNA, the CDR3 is TGTGCCTGGAGCGCGAGCCCAGACGGAGCCCAGCATTTT.

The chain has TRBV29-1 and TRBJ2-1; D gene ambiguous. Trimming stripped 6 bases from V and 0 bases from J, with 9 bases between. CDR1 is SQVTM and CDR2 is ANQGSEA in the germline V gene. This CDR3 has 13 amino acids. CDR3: CSVRFSSYNEQFF. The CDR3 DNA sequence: TGCAGCGTCCGATTTAGCTCCTACAATGAGCAGTTCTTC.

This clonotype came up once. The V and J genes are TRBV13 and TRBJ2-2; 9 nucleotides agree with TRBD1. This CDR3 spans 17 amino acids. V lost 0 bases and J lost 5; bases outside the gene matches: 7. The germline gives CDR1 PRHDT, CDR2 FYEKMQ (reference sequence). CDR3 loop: CASSLGQGASRTGELFF. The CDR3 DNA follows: TGTGCCAGCAGCTTAGGACAGGGGGCATCGCGGACCGGGGAGCTGTTTTTT.

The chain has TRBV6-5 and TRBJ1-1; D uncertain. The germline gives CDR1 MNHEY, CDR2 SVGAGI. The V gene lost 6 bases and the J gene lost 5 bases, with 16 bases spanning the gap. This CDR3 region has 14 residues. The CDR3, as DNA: TGTGCCAGCAGCCGAAGTGTGAGGCGGACTGAAGCTTTCTTT. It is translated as CASSRSVRRTEAFF.

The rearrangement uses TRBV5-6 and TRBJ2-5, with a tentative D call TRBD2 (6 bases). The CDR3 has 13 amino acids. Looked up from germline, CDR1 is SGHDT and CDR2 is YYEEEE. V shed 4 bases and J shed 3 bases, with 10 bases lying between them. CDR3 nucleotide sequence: TGTGCCAGCAGCCGGGACTGGGAAGAGACCCAGTACTTC. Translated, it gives CASSRDWEETQYF.

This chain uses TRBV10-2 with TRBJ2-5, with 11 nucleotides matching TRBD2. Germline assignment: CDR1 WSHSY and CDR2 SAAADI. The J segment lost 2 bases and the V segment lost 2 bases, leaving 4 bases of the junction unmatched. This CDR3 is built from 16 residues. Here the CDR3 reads CASSELAGGFQETQYF. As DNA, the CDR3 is TGCGCCAGCAGTGAGCTAGCGGGAGGTTTTCAAGAGACCCAGTACTTC.

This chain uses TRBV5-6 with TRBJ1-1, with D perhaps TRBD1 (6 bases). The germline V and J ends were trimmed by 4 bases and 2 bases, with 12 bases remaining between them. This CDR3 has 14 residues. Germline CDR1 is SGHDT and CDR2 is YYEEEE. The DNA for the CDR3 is TGTGCCAGCAGCACCTCGACAGGAAACACTGAAGCTTTCTTT. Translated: CASSTSTGNTEAFF. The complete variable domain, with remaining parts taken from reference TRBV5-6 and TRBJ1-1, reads DAGVTQSPTHLIKTRGQQVTLRCSPKSGHDTVSWYQQALGQGPQFIFQYYEEEERQRGNFPDRFSGHQFPNYSSELNVNALLLGDSALYLCASSTSTGNTEAFFGQGTRLTVV.

In DNA form, the CDR3 reads TGTGCCAGCAGCGACGTCGGCCGCTCCTACAATGAGCAGTTCTTC. Its translation: CASSDVGRSYNEQFF. The chain combines TRBV9 with TRBJ2-1; D not resolved. There are 15 residues in the CDR3. V lost 3 bases to trimming and J lost 0 bases, with 10 bases between them. Germline CDR1 and CDR2: SGDLS and YYNGEE.